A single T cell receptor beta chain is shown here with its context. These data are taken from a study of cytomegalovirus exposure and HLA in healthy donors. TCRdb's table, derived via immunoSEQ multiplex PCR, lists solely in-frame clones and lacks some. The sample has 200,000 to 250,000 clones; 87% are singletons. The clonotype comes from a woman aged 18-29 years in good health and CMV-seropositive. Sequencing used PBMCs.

The CDR3 DNA sequence: TGCGCCAGCAGTGATGCGGGGAACACAGATACGCAGTATTTT. It encodes CASSDAGNTDTQYF. The chain recombines TRBV10-1 with TRBJ2-3, with D perhaps TRBD2 (6 bases). This CDR3 region has 14 residues. Looked up from germline, CDR1 is WNHNN and CDR2 is SYGVQD (reference sequence). The V end was cut by 3 bases, the J end by 2 bases, with 9 bases between.